The clone carrying this T cell receptor beta chain was counted a few times. What it binds is unknown. This sample is drawn from a study of blood T cells in healthy people across ages. CDR3 size: 14 residues. V lost 6 bases and J 8 bases, leaving 19 bases between the germline ends. A J-beta primer mix and a sample-barcoded 5' primer were used in a second PCR of roughly 6 to 11 cycles. TCRdb re-analysed the 5' RACE reads in MiXCR, keeping a single row per CDR3 protein. The table records over a million distinct CDR3 sequences, roughly 45% of them present only once. General study points: It was not possible, with unsorted PBMCs, to conclusively compare naive and antigen-experienced cells. Estimated diversity across one million T cells was deemed an underestimate.

This clonotype originated in a woman aged 55 to 70 in good health. The J gene is TRBJ1-2, the V gene TRBV12-3 or TRBV12-4, with D unresolved. The sample was blood. The DNA of the CDR3 is TGTGCCAGCAGCCTGGCCGGGTCCCGCTGGGGCTACACCTTC. This codes for CASSLAGSRWGYTF.